A single sample is the source of the 18 T cell receptor beta chains below, sequenced in a study of siplizumab effects on memory and regulatory T cells. TCRdb keeps only in-frame clones here, not all; method: immunoSEQ multiplex PCR. The repertoire holds under 95,000 clones, with 94% as singletons. The sequencing sample was made of non-Treg CD4+ T cells sorted from blood. These receptors all come from a human donor in good health.

This chain uses TRBV19 with TRBJ2-2; D is unclear. The germline CDR1 and CDR2 sequences are LNHDA and SQIVND (reference sequence). CDR3 size: 17 residues. Trimming cost V 7 bases and J 0 bases, with 18 bases left between them. CDR3 sequence: CASTVHGSAANTGELFF. The CDR3 DNA is TGTGCCAGTACCGTACATGGGTCGGCAGCGAACACCGGGGAGCTGTTTTTT.

The chain links TRBV5-1 to TRBJ2-7, with 8 bases lining up with TRBD2. Trimming took 4 bases from V and 7 from J; bases not matched to a gene: 10. The CDR3 sequence is 14 residues long. Germline V gene sequence: CDR1 SGHRS, CDR2 YFSETQ. This CDR3 is CASSPARGAEEQYF. The CDR3 nucleotides read TGCGCCAGCAGCCCGGCGCGGGGGGCGGAAGAGCAGTACTTC.

This clone was seen a single time. V and J are TRBV10-3 and TRBJ1-1; TRBD1 aligns across 8 bases. V lost 11 bases, J lost 1 base, and 9 bases stayed unmatched. This CDR3 is 14 amino acids long. Germline CDR1 and CDR2: ENHRY and SYGVKD. The CDR3 sequence: CAAKGQGQNTEAFF. For the CDR3, the DNA is TGTGCCGCCAAAGGACAGGGCCAGAACACTGAAGCTTTCTTT.

This chain's CDR3 is CASSRQGGGEQYF. CDR3 coding DNA: TGTGCCAGCAGTCGACAGGGCGGTGGCGAGCAGTACTTC. This chain links TRBV6-7 with TRBJ2-7; 7 bases are a match to TRBD1. TRBV6-7 is noted as an ORF with a role that remains uncertain. With V trimmed by 5 bases and J by 6 bases, 7 bases remained unmatched. The CDR3 is made up of 13 amino acids.

This CDR3 is CASSLTSGNYEQYF. The DNA of the CDR3 is TGTGCCAGCAGCCTTACCAGCGGGAACTACGAGCAGTACTTC. The rearrangement joins TRBV5-6 to TRBJ2-7, with 7 positions matching TRBD2. J lost 3 bases, V lost 4 bases, and 7 bases had no gene match. The CDR3 runs 14 residues. The germline gives CDR1 SGHDT, CDR2 YYEEEE.

The gene calls are TRBV2 and TRBJ2-3; the match to TRBD2 covers 11 bases. CDR1 SNHLY and CDR2 FYNNEI come from the germline V gene. The CDR3 consists of 18 residues. Unmatched junction bases numbered 15, after V lost 8 bases and J lost 2 bases. CDR3 nucleotides: TGTGCCAGCCTGTCGCTAGCGGGGGGTCTTTTCCCCACAGATACGCAGTATTTT. It specifies CASLSLAGGLFPTDTQYF.

The chain has TRBV5-1 and TRBJ2-1, with 11 bases lining up with TRBD2. Germline trimming cut 2 bases from V and 3 bases from J; bases unmatched to any gene: 1. CDR1 is SGHRS and CDR2 is YFSETQ in the germline V gene. The CDR3 runs 15 residues. CDR3 coding DNA: TGCGCCAGCAGCTTTAGCGGGGGGGACTACAATGAGCAGTTCTTC. As protein: CASSFSGGDYNEQFF.

The chain has TRBV7-9 and TRBJ2-2; 7 nucleotides align to TRBD1. Germline lookup yields CDR1 SEHNR and CDR2 FQNEAQ (reference sequence). The CDR3 is 15 residues long. V trimming: 5 bases; J trimming: 0 bases; junction bases outside the gene matches: 3. The CDR3 DNA reads TGTGCCAGCAGCCCGACAGGGTCGAACACCGGGGAGCTGTTTTTT. It translates to CASSPTGSNTGELFF.

The CDR3 reads CASSLFDRAEQFF. CDR3 coding DNA: TGTGCCAGCAGCTTATTCGACAGGGCTGAGCAGTTCTTC. The rearrangement uses TRBV11-2 and TRBJ2-1; 7 bases are shared with TRBD1. CDR1 and CDR2 from the germline V gene are SGHAT and FQNNGV. The CDR3 loop spans 13 amino acids. Germline trimming cut 2 bases from V and 9 bases from J; bases unmatched to any gene: 4.

V and J are TRBV29-1 and TRBJ1-1; D might be TRBD1 (6 bases). V was clipped by 4 bases and J by 0 bases, with 9 bases between them. The germline gives CDR1 SQVTM, CDR2 ANQGSEA. The CDR3 extends over 13 amino acids. CDR3 loop: CSVGGQLNTEAFF. For the CDR3, the DNA is TGCAGCGTTGGTGGACAGTTGAACACTGAAGCTTTCTTT.

This chain connects TRBV15 to TRBJ1-5; possible D gene TRBD1, 6 bases. In germline, CDR1 is LNHNV, CDR2 YYDKDF (reference sequence). V lost 4 bases and J 5 bases, leaving 12 bases between the germline ends. The CDR3 has 14 amino acids. CDR3 nucleotide sequence: TGTGCCACCAGCACAGGGGAGGGGGATCAGCCCCAGCATTTT. Translation: CATSTGEGDQPQHF.

This clone was seen a single time. V usage is TRBV5-1 and J usage is TRBJ2-7; D gene unclear. There are 11 residues in the CDR3. V was pared by 7 bases and J by 7 bases, with 12 bases between. Germline assignment: CDR1 SGHRS and CDR2 YFSETQ. The CDR3 DNA reads as TGCGCCAGCGAGAATCTCGGGGAGCAGTACTTC. Protein sequence: CASENLGEQYF.

V and J are TRBV5-4 and TRBJ1-2; possible D gene TRBD1, 5 bases. Trimming pared 2 bases from V and 0 bases from J, leaving 17 bases between. CDR3 size: 17 residues. Germline CDR1 reads SGHNT; CDR2 reads YYREEE (reference sequence). Here the CDR3 reads CASSFGGGFSSNYGYTF. In DNA form, the CDR3 reads TGTGCCAGCAGCTTCGGGGGAGGGTTCTCTTCTAACTATGGCTACACCTTC.

The chain links TRBV5-4 to TRBJ1-4; D is undetermined. Germline-derived CDR1 and CDR2 are SGHNT and YYREEE (reference sequence). V dropped 0 bases and J dropped 11 bases, with 11 bases sitting between them. The CDR3 runs 13 residues. In DNA, the CDR3 is TGTGCCAGCAGCTTGGTGGCGGAAGGGAAACTGTTTTTT. Protein product: CASSLVAEGKLFF.

The chain links TRBV6-1 to TRBJ2-5; unclear D gene. The germline V and J ends were trimmed by 9 bases and 1 base, with 12 bases remaining between them. Germline-derived CDR1 and CDR2 are MNHNS and SASEGT. The CDR3 covers 13 residues. The CDR3 coding sequence is TGTGCCAGTGGTTGGGCTCGCCAAGAGACCCAGTACTTC. Translation: CASGWARQETQYF.

This rearrangement joins TRBV5-1 to TRBJ2-1, with TRBD2 matching over 8 bases. Germline V gene sequence: CDR1 SGHRS, CDR2 YFSETQ. Trimming at V came to 3 bases and at J to 0 bases, leaving 2 bases not matched to a gene. The CDR3 extends over 15 amino acids. The CDR3 DNA reads as TGCGCCAGCAGCTCTACTAGCGGCTCCTACAATGAGCAGTTCTTC. Its translation: CASSSTSGSYNEQFF.

The CDR3 loop is CASSSAPATAPTIYF. CDR3 bases: TGTGCCAGCAGCTCGGCCCCTGCTACAGCGCCCACCATATATTTT. This sequence joins TRBV11-1 and TRBJ1-3, with D unclear. Between the trimmed V and J ends, which lost 4 bases and 9 bases, there was a span of 19 bases. Germline V gives CDR1 SGHAT, CDR2 FQDESV (reference sequence). The CDR3 has 15 residues.

The chain links TRBV10-3 to TRBJ2-1; 11 bases map to TRBD2. The germline V gene has CDR1 ENHRY and CDR2 SYGVKD. This CDR3 has 17 amino acids. V trimming: 11 bases; J trimming: 5 bases; junction bases outside the gene matches: 17. CDR3 loop: CAASRGLAARRDNEQFF. Written as DNA, the CDR3 is TGTGCCGCCTCACGGGGACTAGCGGCTCGTAGAGACAATGAGCAGTTCTTC.